What follows describes a single T cell receptor (beta chain). What it recognizes is unknown. The data originate from a study of blood T cell dynamics during melanoma immunotherapy. Study-level information: Standard first-line treatment here was pembrolizumab or nivolumab plus ipilimumab in metastatic melanoma. The study, taken as a whole, reports: Disease-control patients' PBMC repertoires became either more clonal or more diverse at W3. Whether repertoire-driving clones were melanoma-specific could not be determined.

Time point given: week 3, after first cycle of checkpoint inhibitor. Response was assessed by RECIST 1.1 at 12 weeks, except a couple of rapid progressors. TCRdb's copy holds only in-frame clones and misses some; the assay was immunoSEQ multiplex PCR. The repertoire holds approximately 14,000 clones, with roughly 92% as singletons. The sample consisted of blood, taken from a patient treated with checkpoint blockade. The TCR sequence derives from a human donor with melanoma.

CDR3 DNA: TGCGCCAGCAGCCTAACAGGGGGGGCCATCAATGAGCAGTTCTTC. Amino acids: CASSLTGGAINEQFF. V gene TRBV5-1 combines with J gene TRBJ2-1; a weak D match, TRBD1 (8 bases). Germline-derived CDR1 and CDR2 are SGHRS and YFSETQ. The CDR3 spans 15 residues. Trimming removed 4 bases from V and 6 bases from J, with 17 bases in between.